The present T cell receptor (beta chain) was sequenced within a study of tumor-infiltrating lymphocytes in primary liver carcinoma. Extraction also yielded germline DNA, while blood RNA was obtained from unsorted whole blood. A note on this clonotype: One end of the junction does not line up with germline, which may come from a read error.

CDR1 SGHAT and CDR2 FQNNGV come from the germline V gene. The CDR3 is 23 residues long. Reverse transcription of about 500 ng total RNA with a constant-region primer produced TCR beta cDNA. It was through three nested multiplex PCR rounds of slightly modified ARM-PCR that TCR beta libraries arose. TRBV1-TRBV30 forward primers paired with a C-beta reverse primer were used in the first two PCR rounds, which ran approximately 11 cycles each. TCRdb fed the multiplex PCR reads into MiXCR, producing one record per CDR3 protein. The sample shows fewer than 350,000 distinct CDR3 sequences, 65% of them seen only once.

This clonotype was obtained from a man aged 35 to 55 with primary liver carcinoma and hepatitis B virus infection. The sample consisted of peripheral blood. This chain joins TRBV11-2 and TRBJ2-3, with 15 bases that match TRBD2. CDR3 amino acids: CVSTGWGLAGGPDTGTSTDTQYF. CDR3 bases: TGTGTCAGCACCGGGTGGGGACTAGCGGGAGGCCCAGATACCGGGACTAGCACAGATACTCAGTATTTT.